Below are 7 T cell receptor beta chains sequenced from a single sample in a study of cytomegalovirus exposure and HLA in healthy donors (dated 2017 in TCRdb). The library was produced with the immunoSEQ multiplex PCR assay. TCRdb provides this immuneACCESS table in a form limited to in-frame rearrangements. Some clones are lacking; in checked studies, under half of them reflect an unresolved V gene, and why the rest are absent is not known. For this sample the table gives approximately 60,000 clones, of which just over 90% were detected only once. 1% to 1.5% of the sample is taken by the ten largest. Input material: PBMCs. Every receptor here comes from a woman in her late teens or twenties in good health and CMV-seronegative.

The chain is built from TRBV14 and TRBJ2-7; no clear D. The CDR3 runs to 11 residues. The V end was cut by 3 bases, the J end by 3 bases, with 3 bases between. CDR1 is SGHDN, CDR2 FVKESK, per germline. DNA for the CDR3: TGTGCCAGCAGCCATCGCTACGAGCAGTACTTC. This translates into CASSHRYEQYF.

The gene calls are TRBV11-3 and TRBJ2-1; D is unclear. With 0 bases removed from V and 5 bases from J, the gap between germline ends came to 8 bases. The CDR3 totals 14 residues. Germline-derived CDR1 and CDR2 are SGHNT and YENEEA. The CDR3 is CASSLDPTDNEQFF. CDR3 coding DNA: TGTGCCAGCAGCTTAGATCCTACCGACAATGAGCAGTTCTTC.

The V call is TRBV7-9, the J call TRBJ1-4, with TRBD1 matching over 10 bases. The V segment lost 4 bases and the J segment 5 bases; nucleotides outside the gene matches: 4. Germline V gene sequence: CDR1 SEHNR, CDR2 FQNEAQ (reference sequence). The CDR3 extends over 15 amino acids. Written as DNA, the CDR3 is TGTGCCAGCAGCTCTGGACAGGGGGGGAATGAAAAACTGTTTTTT. Its protein is CASSSGQGGNEKLFF.

J is TRBJ2-1 and V is TRBV7-9; 10 bases line up with TRBD1. CDR1 and CDR2 (germline): SEHNR, FQNEAQ (reference sequence). V trimming: 4 bases; J trimming: 6 bases; junction bases outside the gene matches: 6. The CDR3 sequence is 15 residues long. CDR3 nucleotides: TGTGCCAGCAGCTCCGGGACAGGGGAATCCAATGAGCAGTTCTTC. It codes for CASSSGTGESNEQFF.

The J gene is TRBJ1-2, the V gene TRBV29-1, with 8 bases aligning to TRBD1. After removal of 7 bases from V and 5 bases from J, the junction contained 3 bases not matched to a gene. This CDR3 has 11 amino acids. Germline CDR1 SQVTM, CDR2 ANQGSEA. The CDR3 DNA follows: TGCAGCGCCTGGACAGGGTATGGCTACACCTTC. It yields the protein CSAWTGYGYTF. The variable domain in full, with the rest retrieved from reference TRBV29-1 and TRBJ1-2, is SAVISQKPSRDICQRGTSLTIQCQVDSQVTMMFWYRQQPGQSLTLIATANQGSEATYESGFVIDKFPISRPNLTFSTLTVSNMSPEDSSIYLCSAWTGYGYTFGSGTRLTVV.

The chain couples TRBV5-4 to TRBJ2-7, with 8 bases that match TRBD1. Looked up from germline, CDR1 is SGHNT and CDR2 is YYREEE (reference sequence). CDR3 size: 14 residues. The trim removed 3 bases at V and 5 bases at J, leaving 7 bases unmatched. The CDR3 region is CASSYPTGDNEQYF. The CDR3 DNA reads as TGTGCCAGCAGCTACCCGACAGGGGATAACGAGCAGTACTTC.

In the case of this clone: Sequence at one end of the junction differs from germline and may be a read error. The chain has TRBV7-6 and TRBJ2-3; 8 nucleotides line up with TRBD2. The CDR3 consists of 14 residues. Germline V gene data show CDR1 as SGHVS and CDR2 as FNYEAQ. DNA for the CDR3: TGTGCCAGCAGCCTAGCGGGCTTCACAGATACGCAGTATTTT. Protein: CASSLAGFTDTQYF.